Ten or more counts support the clone carrying this T cell receptor (beta chain). With 4 bases removed from V and 12 bases from J, the gap between germline ends came to 10 bases. The CDR3 has 11 residues. Using RNA transcripts, the TCR beta CDR3 regions were amplified. HTBI primers were employed in first-round RT-PCR, then a second-round multiplex PCR followed. TCRdb re-called the multiplex PCR reads with MiXCR, one entry per CDR3 protein. Among roughly 1.1 million distinct CDR3 sequences, 35% to 40% were seen once, and the ten largest hold 11%. This specimen belongs to a study of Graves' ophthalmopathy and Graves' hyperthyroidism.

Source material: peripheral blood or thyroid tissue (not recorded which). The clonotype was recovered from an adult man with Graves' hyperthyroidism. The chain links TRBV12-3 or TRBV12-4 to TRBJ1-5, with D perhaps TRBD1 (5 bases). CDR3 region: CASSWDGNQHF. The CDR3 DNA is TGTGCCAGCAGTTGGGACGGGAACCAGCATTTT.